A single sample is the source of the 23 T cell receptor beta chains below, sequenced in a study of early T cells in non-severe SARS-CoV-2 infection. TCRdb itself ran the 5' RACE reads through MiXCR, one entry per CDR3 protein. Among tens of thousands of distinct CDR3 sequences, around 5.6% were seen once, and the ten largest hold roughly 6.4%. The sequenced sample was whole blood. These receptors came from an adult who was a healthcare worker with PCR-confirmed SARS-CoV-2 infection or an uninfected control (not recorded which).

The chain employs TRBV12-3 or TRBV12-4 and TRBJ2-2; 9 bases match TRBD1. V lost 6 bases to trimming and J lost 4 bases; unmatched junction nucleotides: 6. The CDR3 spans 15 residues. CDR3 region: CASRGTGIGTGELFF. CDR3 in DNA: TGTGCCAGCAGGGGGACAGGGATTGGCACCGGGGAGCTGTTTTTT.

Ten or more counts support this clonotype. The V call is TRBV28, the J call TRBJ1-1; D uncertain. This CDR3 region has 14 residues. The germline V gene encodes CDR1 MDHEN and CDR2 SYDVKM. V gave up 5 bases and J gave up 5 bases, with 15 bases separating them. CDR3 DNA sequence: TGTGCCAGCAGTCCGACGGTAGCGCGGACTGAAGCTTTCTTT. Translating gives CASSPTVARTEAFF.

The genes are TRBV6-6 and TRBJ2-3, with 12 bases aligning to TRBD2. The germline V gene has CDR1 MNHNY and CDR2 SVGAGI (reference sequence). The CDR3 consists of 16 residues. V was pared by 6 bases and J by 1 base, with 5 bases of the junction left unmatched. Here the CDR3 DNA reads TGTGCCAGCAGGCCTGGACTAGCGGGGCGCACAGATACGCAGTATTTT. Translation: CASRPGLAGRTDTQYF.

This clonotype has ten or more counts. V and J are TRBV27 and TRBJ1-5; possible D gene TRBD1, 5 bases. This CDR3 spans 14 amino acids. The germline CDR1 and CDR2 sequences are MNHEY and SMNVEV (reference sequence). Trimming took 0 bases from V and 9 from J, leaving 12 bases between them. This CDR3 reads CASSLSGVLPPQHF. CDR3 DNA: TGTGCCAGCAGTTTATCAGGGGTCCTACCGCCCCAGCATTTT.

This clonotype was seen repeatedly, ten times or more. The genes are TRBV24-1 and TRBJ1-5; D is possibly TRBD1 (6 bases). The CDR3 sequence is 13 residues long. Per germline, CDR1 KGHDR and CDR2 SFDVKD. V was cut by 7 bases and J by 9 bases, with 15 bases left in between. The CDR3 loop reads CATSEGGSGPQHF. As DNA, the CDR3 is TGTGCCACCAGCGAAGGGGGTTCAGGGCCCCAGCATTTT.

V and J are TRBV20-1 and TRBJ1-1, with a tentative D call TRBD1 (5 bases). The CDR3 runs to 12 residues. CDR1 DFQATT and CDR2 SNEGSKA come from the germline V gene (reference sequence). The germline V and J ends were trimmed by 2 bases and 4 bases, with 8 bases remaining between them. The CDR3 region has the DNA TGCAGTGCTAGACAGGGAGCCACTGAAGCTTTCTTT. Translation gives CSARQGATEAFF.

This clonotype was detected a few times. V is TRBV19 and J is TRBJ2-1; D gene uncertain. Germline V lookup: CDR1 LNHDA, CDR2 SQIVND (reference sequence). The CDR3 covers 13 residues. V lost 5 bases and J 2 bases, leaving 7 bases between the germline ends. DNA for the CDR3: TGTGCCAGTAGTCCCACCCCCTACAATGAGCAGTTCTTC. This translates into CASSPTPYNEQFF.

This clonotype showed up many times. The V and J genes are TRBV25-1 and TRBJ2-6; D is unresolved. The CDR3 has 16 amino acids. From germline, CDR1 is MGHDK and CDR2 SYGVNS. V lost 0 bases, J lost 2 bases, and 8 bases lay in between. CDR3 bases: TGTGCCAGCAGTGAATATCGGCCGGCTGGGGCCAACGTCCTGACTTTC. Encoded protein: CASSEYRPAGANVLTF.

The sample holds many counts of this clonotype. V usage is TRBV2 and J usage is TRBJ2-1; D is unclear. The CDR3 runs 14 residues. From germline, CDR1 is SNHLY and CDR2 FYNNEI. The V end was cut by 6 bases, the J end by 6 bases, with 15 bases between. The CDR3 loop reads CASRPEPSANEQFF. CDR3 sequence (DNA): TGTGCCAGCAGGCCCGAGCCGTCAGCCAATGAGCAGTTCTTC.

This clonotype was detected ten times or more. V and J are TRBV6-2 or TRBV6-3 and TRBJ2-5; D unresolved. The CDR3 has 11 residues. In germline, CDR1 is MNHEY, CDR2 SVGEGT. The V end was cut by 5 bases, the J end by 5 bases, with 6 bases between. The CDR3 loop reads CASSNGETQYF. CDR3 DNA sequence: TGTGCCAGCAGTAACGGGGAGACCCAGTACTTC.

This clonotype was picked up one time. The V call is TRBV7-3, the J call TRBJ1-1; unclear D gene. The germline V gene encodes CDR1 SGHTA and CDR2 FQGTGA. This CDR3 is 13 amino acids long. With 3 bases removed from V and 0 bases from J, the gap between germline ends came to 5 bases. The CDR3 protein is CASSLTLNTEAFF. The CDR3 nucleotides are TGTGCCAGCAGCTTGACACTGAACACTGAAGCTTTCTTT.

This clonotype showed up many times. V gene TRBV5-4 combines with J gene TRBJ2-5, with D perhaps matching TRBD2 (6 bases). V was trimmed by 2 bases and J by 2 bases, leaving 10 bases between them. Germline V lookup: CDR1 SGHNT, CDR2 YYREEE (reference sequence). This CDR3 spans 14 amino acids. The chain's CDR3 is CASSFGTAQETQYF. CDR3 bases: TGTGCCAGCAGCTTCGGGACTGCACAAGAGACCCAGTACTTC.

A note on this clonotype: A read error may be the cause here, since a much bigger clone is one base away. The chain couples TRBV5-5 to TRBJ2-7; the match to TRBD1 covers 10 bases. Germline V CDR1 and CDR2: SGHKS, YYEKEE (reference sequence). CDR3 length: 14 residues. The CDR3 reads CGSSFRQGAYEQYF. In nucleotides, the CDR3 is TGTGGCAGCAGCTTTCGACAGGGGGCATACGAGCAGTACTTC. Full variable domain (missing parts from reference TRBV5-5 and TRBJ2-7): DAGVTQSPTHLIKTRGQQVTLRCSPISGHKSVSWYQQVLGQGPQFIFQYYEKEERGRGNFPDRFSARQFPNYSSELNVNALLLGDSALYLCGSSFRQGAYEQYFGPGTRLTVT.

This clonotype was seen a handful of times. This chain connects TRBV12-3 or TRBV12-4 to TRBJ2-7; no definite D call. This CDR3 region has 12 residues. Trimming shortened V by 5 bases and J by 4 bases, and 9 bases separated the two germline ends. CDR3 loop: CASSRTVYEQYF. In DNA, the CDR3 is TGTGCCAGCAGTCGAACAGTGTACGAGCAGTACTTC.

The chain recombines TRBV19 with TRBJ2-3; 7 nucleotides line up with TRBD1. The CDR3 extends over 15 amino acids. Germline V gene data show CDR1 as LNHDA and CDR2 as SQIVND (reference sequence). With V trimmed by 4 bases and J by 2 bases, 6 bases remained unmatched. CDR3 in DNA: TGTGCCAGTAGTACCCCGGGACAGATCACAGATACGCAGTATTTT. Its translation: CASSTPGQITDTQYF.

This clonotype was detected a few times. This chain uses TRBV4-1 with TRBJ2-1; 9 bases agree with TRBD2. V lost 3 bases, J lost 6 bases, and 12 bases stayed unmatched. Germline CDR1 is MGHRA and CDR2 is YSYEKL. The CDR3 consists of 17 residues. The chain's CDR3 is CASSHPAKALAGNEQFF. The DNA of the CDR3 is TGCGCCAGCAGCCACCCGGCGAAGGCACTAGCGGGCAATGAGCAGTTCTTC.

This clonotype was counted between two and nine times. The chain is built from TRBV6-1 and TRBJ1-5, with 7 nucleotides matching TRBD1. The CDR3 is 17 amino acids. V shed 6 bases, J shed 6 bases, and the junction held 17 bases outside the gene matches. CDR1 and CDR2 (germline): MNHNS, SASEGT. DNA for the CDR3: TGTGCCAGCAGGGATTCCGTTGGAGGGGGCTTTGGTCAGCCCCAGCATTTT. Translation: CASRDSVGGGFGQPQHF.

This clonotype came up many times. The V gene is TRBV12-3 or TRBV12-4, the J gene TRBJ2-7; 7 bases are a match to TRBD1. The CDR3 is made up of 14 amino acids. J was trimmed by 4 bases and V by 2 bases; bases with no gene match: 5. CDR3 loop: CASSLRQGGYEQYF. CDR3 bases: TGTGCCAGCAGTTTACGACAGGGTGGTTACGAGCAGTACTTC.

This clonotype was counted ten times or more. This rearrangement joins TRBV10-3 to TRBJ2-4; a weak D match, TRBD1 (5 bases). CDR3 length equals 19 residues. With 0 bases removed from V and 1 base from J, the gap between germline ends came to 19 bases. The germline V gene has CDR1 ENHRY and CDR2 SYGVKD. The DNA of the CDR3 is TGTGCCATCAGTGAGTCGATTTTGGCCAGGGAATCTGCCAAAAACATTCAGTACTTC. Protein sequence: CAISESILARESAKNIQYF.

This clonotype was observed at least ten times. The V call is TRBV11-2, the J call TRBJ1-3; D is uncertain. Germline lookup yields CDR1 SGHAT and CDR2 FQNNGV. The CDR3 is 17 residues long. Trimming left V 5 bases short and J 0 bases short, with 17 bases between. The CDR3 is CASSRGLWLRSGNTIYF. The CDR3 bases are TGTGCCAGCAGCAGAGGTCTGTGGCTCCGCTCTGGAAACACCATATATTTT. The whole variable domain, filled in from reference TRBV11-2 and TRBJ1-3, reads EAGVAQSPRYKIIEKRQSVAFWCNPISGHATLYWYQQILGQGPKLLIQFQNNGVVDDSQLPKDRFSAERLKGVDSTLKIQPAKLEDSAVYLCASSRGLWLRSGNTIYFGEGSWLTVV.

This clonotype was detected a few times. The CDR3 loop is CASSLGGGLTQFF. The CDR3 DNA sequence: TGTGCCAGCAGCTTAGGAGGGGGGCTGACGCAGTTCTTC. V gene TRBV7-2 combines with J gene TRBJ2-1, with D perhaps TRBD1 or TRBD2 (6 bases each). The CDR3 sequence is 13 residues long. Trimming shortened V by 1 base and J by 12 bases, and 13 bases separated the two germline ends. CDR1 and CDR2 from the germline V gene are SGHTA and FQGNSA.

This clonotype was seen more than once but under ten times. This chain joins TRBV20-1 and TRBJ2-1; 7 bases are shared with TRBD2. Trimming removed 6 bases from V and 0 bases from J; junction bases left unmatched: 5. Germline lookup yields CDR1 DFQATT and CDR2 SNEGSKA (reference sequence). This CDR3 is 14 amino acids long. The CDR3 region is CSARGTRSYNEQFF. In nucleotides, the CDR3 is TGCAGTGCGCGGGGGACCCGCTCCTACAATGAGCAGTTCTTC.

This clonotype turned up a few times. The chain is built from TRBV7-9 and TRBJ2-3; 7 nucleotides line up with TRBD2. Trimming removed 1 base from V and 2 bases from J; junction bases left unmatched: 6. CDR1 is SEHNR, CDR2 FQNEAQ, per germline (reference sequence). This CDR3 contains 16 residues. DNA of the CDR3: TGTGCCAGCAGCTTAGGGGACTACTCCTCCACAGATACGCAGTATTTT. Its translation is CASSLGDYSSTDTQYF.